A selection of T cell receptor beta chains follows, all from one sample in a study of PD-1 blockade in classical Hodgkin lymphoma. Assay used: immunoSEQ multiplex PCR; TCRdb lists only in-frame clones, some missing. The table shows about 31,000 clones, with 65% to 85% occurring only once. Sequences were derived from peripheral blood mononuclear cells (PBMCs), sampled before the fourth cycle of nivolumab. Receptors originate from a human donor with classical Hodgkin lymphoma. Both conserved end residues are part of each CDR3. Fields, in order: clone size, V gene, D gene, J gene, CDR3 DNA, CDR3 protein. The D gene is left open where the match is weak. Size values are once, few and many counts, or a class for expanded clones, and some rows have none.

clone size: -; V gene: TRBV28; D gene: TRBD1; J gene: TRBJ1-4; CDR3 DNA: TGTGCCAGCACCGGGACAGGGGGCGGTGAAAAACTGTTTTTT; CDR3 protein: CASTGTGGGEKLFF
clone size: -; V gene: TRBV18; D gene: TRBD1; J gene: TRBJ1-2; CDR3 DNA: TGTGCCAGCTCACCATCGACAGGGAGCTATGGCTACACCTTC; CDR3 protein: CASSPSTGSYGYTF
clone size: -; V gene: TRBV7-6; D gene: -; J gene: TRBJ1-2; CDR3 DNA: TGTGCCAGCAGCTTGGACGGAGGAAACTATGGCTACACCTTC; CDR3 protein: CASSLDGGNYGYTF
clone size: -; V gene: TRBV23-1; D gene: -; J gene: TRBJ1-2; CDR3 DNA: TGCGCCAGCAGTCCTAATATTATCCCAGGGTTAACTAACTATGGCTACACCTTC; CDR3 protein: CASSPNIIPGLTNYGYTF
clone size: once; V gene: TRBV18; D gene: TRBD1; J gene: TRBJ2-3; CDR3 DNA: TGTGCCAGCTCACCTCGGACAGGGGGCACAGATACGCAGTATTTT; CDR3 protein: CASSPRTGGTDTQYF
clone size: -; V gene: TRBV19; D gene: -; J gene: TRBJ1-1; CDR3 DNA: TGTGCCAGTAGAGACCTCTTGCGTGCTGAAGCTTTCTTT; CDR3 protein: CASRDLLRAEAFF
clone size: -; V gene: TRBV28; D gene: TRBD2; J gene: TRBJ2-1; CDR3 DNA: TGTGCCAGCAGTTTGAGGGGACTAGAAAACAATGAGCAGTTCTTC; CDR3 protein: CASSLRGLENNEQFF
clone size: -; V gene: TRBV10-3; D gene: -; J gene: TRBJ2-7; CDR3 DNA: TGTGCCATCAGTCGACAGGACCCCTCCTACGAGCAGTACTTC; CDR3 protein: CAISRQDPSYEQYF
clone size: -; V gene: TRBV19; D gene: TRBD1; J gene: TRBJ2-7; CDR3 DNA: TGTGCCAGTAGTATAGGACAGGGGATCTCCTACGAGCAGTACTTC; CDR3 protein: CASSIGQGISYEQYF
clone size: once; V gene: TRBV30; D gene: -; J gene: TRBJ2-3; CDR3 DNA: TGTGCCTGGCTCGACCCAGCCACAGATACGCAGTATTTT; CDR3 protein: CAWLDPATDTQYF
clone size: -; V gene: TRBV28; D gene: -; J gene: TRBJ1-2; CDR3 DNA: TGTGCCAGCAGTTCGCGGTGGGTGGACTACACCTTC; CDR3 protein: CASSSRWVDYTF
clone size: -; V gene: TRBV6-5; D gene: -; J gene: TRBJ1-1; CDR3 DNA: TGTGCCAGCAGTTACCGGGACGACACTGAAGCTTTCTTT; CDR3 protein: CASSYRDDTEAFF
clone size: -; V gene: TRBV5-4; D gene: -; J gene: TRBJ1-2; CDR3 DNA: TGTGCCAGCAGCTTGTGGGGGACCTATGGCTACACCTTC; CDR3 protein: CASSLWGTYGYTF
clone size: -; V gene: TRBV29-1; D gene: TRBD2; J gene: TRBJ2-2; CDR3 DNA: TGCAGCGTTAAGACTAGCGCCTACACCGGGGAGCTGTTTTTT; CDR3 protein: CSVKTSAYTGELFF
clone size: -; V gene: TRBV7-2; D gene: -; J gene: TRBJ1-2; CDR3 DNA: TGTGCCAGCAGCTTAGGGTTAGGTCGGAGCTATGGCTACACCTTC; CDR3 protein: CASSLGLGRSYGYTF
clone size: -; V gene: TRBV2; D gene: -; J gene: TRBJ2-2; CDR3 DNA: TGTGCCAGCAGTGCGGGCAACACCGGGGAGCTGTTTTTT; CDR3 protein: CASSAGNTGELFF
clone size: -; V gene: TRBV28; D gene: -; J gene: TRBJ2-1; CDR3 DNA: TGTGCCAACTCCTCCTCCCGCACCGGGACCCGGAACCTTATCACATACAATGAGCAGTTCTTC; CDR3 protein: CANSSSRTGTRNLITYNEQFF
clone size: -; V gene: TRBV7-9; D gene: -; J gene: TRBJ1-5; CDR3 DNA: TGTGCCAGCAGCGAGGGACTGGGGGGGCCCCAGCATTTT; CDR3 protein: CASSEGLGGPQHF
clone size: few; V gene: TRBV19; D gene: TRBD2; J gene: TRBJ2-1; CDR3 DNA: TGTGCCAGTAGCGGACTAGCGGAGCAGTTCTTC; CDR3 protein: CASSGLAEQFF
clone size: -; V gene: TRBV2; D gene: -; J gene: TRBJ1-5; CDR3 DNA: TGTGCCAGCAGTGAAATGGGGGCCAACAATCAGCCCCAGCATTTT; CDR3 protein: CASSEMGANNQPQHF
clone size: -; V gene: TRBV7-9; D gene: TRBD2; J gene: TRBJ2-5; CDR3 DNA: TGTGCCAGCAGCTTCTCCAGCGGGGGAGAGACCCAGTACTTC; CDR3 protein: CASSFSSGGETQYF
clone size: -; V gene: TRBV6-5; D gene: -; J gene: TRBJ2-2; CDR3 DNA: TGTGCCAGCAGACAGAACACCGGGGAGCTGTTTTTT; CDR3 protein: CASRQNTGELFF
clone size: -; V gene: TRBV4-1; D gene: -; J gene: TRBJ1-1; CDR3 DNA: TGCGCCAGCAGCCACGACAGTCGGAACACTGAAGCTTTCTTT; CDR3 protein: CASSHDSRNTEAFF
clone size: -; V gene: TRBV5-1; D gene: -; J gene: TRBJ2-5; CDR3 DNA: TGCGCCAGCAGCTTGATGGAGACCCAGTACTTC; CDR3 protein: CASSLMETQYF
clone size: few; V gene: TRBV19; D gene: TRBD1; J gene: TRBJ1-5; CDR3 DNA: TGTGCCAGTAGTCTCTACAGGGGCCAGCCCCAGCATTTT; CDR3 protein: CASSLYRGQPQHF
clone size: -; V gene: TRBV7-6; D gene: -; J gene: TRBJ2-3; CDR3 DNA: TGTGCCAGCACCTCGCTCAGGGCCACAGATACGCAGTATTTT; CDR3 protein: CASTSLRATDTQYF
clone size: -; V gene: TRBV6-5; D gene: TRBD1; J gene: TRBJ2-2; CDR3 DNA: TGTGCCAGCTACCCCGACAGGGTTCGAACCGGGGAGCTGTTTTTT; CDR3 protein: CASYPDRVRTGELFF
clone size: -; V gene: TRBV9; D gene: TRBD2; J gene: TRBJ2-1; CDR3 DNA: TGTGCCAGCAGCGTAGCGACTAGCGGGACTTACAATGAGCAGTTCTTC; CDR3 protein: CASSVATSGTYNEQFF
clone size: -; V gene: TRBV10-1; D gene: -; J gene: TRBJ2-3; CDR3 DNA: TGCGCCAGCAATGACCGGAGAACAGATACGCAGTATTTT; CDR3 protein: CASNDRRTDTQYF
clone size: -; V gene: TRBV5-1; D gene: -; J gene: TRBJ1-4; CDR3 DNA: TGCGCCAGCAGCTTTCTAGGGGCCCGGGGAAAACTGTTTTTT; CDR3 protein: CASSFLGARGKLFF
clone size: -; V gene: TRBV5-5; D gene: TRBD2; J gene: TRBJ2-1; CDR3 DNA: TGTGCCAGCAGCTTGGCCGTTAGCGGGAGATTGAATGAGCAGTTCTTC; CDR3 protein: CASSLAVSGRLNEQFF
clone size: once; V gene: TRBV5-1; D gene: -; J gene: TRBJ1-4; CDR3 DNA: TGCGCCAGCAGCTTGGCCGGGGACATTGCGGAAAAACTGTTTTTT; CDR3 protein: CASSLAGDIAEKLFF
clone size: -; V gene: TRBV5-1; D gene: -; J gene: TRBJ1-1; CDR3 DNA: TGCGCCAGCAGCTTGGCTCACTCGGTCAACACTGAAGCTTTCTTT; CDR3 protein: CASSLAHSVNTEAFF
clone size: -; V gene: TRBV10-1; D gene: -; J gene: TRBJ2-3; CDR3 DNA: TGCGCCAGCAGTGACAGGCTAGCCGCAGATACGCAGTATTTT; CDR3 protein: CASSDRLAADTQYF
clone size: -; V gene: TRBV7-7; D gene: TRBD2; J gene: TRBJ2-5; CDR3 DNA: TGTGCCAGCAGCCCGAACAGCGGGGGCGTGTCCCAGTACTTC; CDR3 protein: CASSPNSGGVSQYF
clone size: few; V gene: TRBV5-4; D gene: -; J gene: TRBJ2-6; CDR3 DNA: TGTGCCAGCAGCTTTGGAAGGGCTGGGGCCAACGTCCTGACTTTC; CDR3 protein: CASSFGRAGANVLTF
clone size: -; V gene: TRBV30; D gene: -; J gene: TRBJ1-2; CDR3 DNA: TGTGCCTGGAGTCCCAGTATTTTCTATGGCTACACCTTC; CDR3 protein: CAWSPSIFYGYTF
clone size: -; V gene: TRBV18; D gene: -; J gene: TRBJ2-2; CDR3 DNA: TGTGCCAGCTCACCCTCCAGTGGGGGCACCGGGGAGCTGTTTTTT; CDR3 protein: CASSPSSGGTGELFF
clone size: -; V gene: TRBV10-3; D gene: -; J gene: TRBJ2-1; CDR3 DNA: TGTGCCATCAGTGAGTCGTTCCTAAAGAGCCTCTCCTACAATGAGCAGTTCTTC; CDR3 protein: CAISESFLKSLSYNEQFF